This T cell receptor (beta chain) was observed in a study of blood T cell repertoires in COVID-19. About the study: Whether acute or convalescent, the COVID-19 samples came from the United States, Italy and Spain.

Germline assignment: CDR1 SEHNR and CDR2 FQNEAQ (reference sequence). This CDR3 spans 13 amino acids. Trimming stripped 2 bases from V and 2 bases from J, with 7 bases between. In the original processing: The assay estimated nucleated cells by amplifying reference gene primers. Assay used: immunoSEQ multiplex PCR; TCRdb lists only in-frame clones, some missing. V and J calls and clone size are copied from that table; D and trimming were computed from the DNA. This table has 100,000 to 150,000 clones, 85% to 90% appearing once. Sequences were obtained from peripheral blood. V is TRBV7-9 and J is TRBJ2-7, with D possibly being TRBD2 (6 bases). This clonotype was sampled from a human donor in a cohort sampled during active COVID-19. The CDR3 spells CASSLPGAYEQYF. Here the CDR3 DNA reads TGTGCCAGCAGCTTACCGGGGGCCTACGAGCAGTACTTC.